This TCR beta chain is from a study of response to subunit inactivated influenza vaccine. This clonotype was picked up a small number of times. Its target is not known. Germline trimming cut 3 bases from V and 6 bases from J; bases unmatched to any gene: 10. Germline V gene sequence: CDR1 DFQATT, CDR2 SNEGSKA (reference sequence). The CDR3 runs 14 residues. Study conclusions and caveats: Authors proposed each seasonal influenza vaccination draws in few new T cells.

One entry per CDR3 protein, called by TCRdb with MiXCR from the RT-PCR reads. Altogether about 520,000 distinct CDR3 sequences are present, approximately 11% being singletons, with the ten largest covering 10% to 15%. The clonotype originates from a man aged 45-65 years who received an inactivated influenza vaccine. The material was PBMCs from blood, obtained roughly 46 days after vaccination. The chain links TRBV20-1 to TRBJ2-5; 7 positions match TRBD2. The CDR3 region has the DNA TGCAGTGCTAGTATCCCGACTAGCCCCCAGACCCAGTACTTC. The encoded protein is CSASIPTSPQTQYF.